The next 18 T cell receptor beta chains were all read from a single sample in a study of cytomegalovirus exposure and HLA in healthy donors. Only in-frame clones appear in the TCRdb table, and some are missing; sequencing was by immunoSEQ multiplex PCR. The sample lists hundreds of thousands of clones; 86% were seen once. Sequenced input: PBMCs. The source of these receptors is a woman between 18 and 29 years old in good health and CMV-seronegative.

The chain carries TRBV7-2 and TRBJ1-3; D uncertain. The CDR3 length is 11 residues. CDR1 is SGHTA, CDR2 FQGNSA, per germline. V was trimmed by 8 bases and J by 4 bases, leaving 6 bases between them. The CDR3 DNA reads TGTGCCAGCTTGAGGGGAAACACCATATATTTT. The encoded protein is CASLRGNTIYF.

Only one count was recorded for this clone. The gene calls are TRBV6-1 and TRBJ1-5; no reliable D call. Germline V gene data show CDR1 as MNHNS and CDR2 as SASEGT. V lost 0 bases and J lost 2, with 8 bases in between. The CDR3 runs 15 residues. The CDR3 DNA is TGTGCCAGCAGTGAAGCGTCCGGGGGCAATCAGCCCCAGCATTTT. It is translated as CASSEASGGNQPQHF.

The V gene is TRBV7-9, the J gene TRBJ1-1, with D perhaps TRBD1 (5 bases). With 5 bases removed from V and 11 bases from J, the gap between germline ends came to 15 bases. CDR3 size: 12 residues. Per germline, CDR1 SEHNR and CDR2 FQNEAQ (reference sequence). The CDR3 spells CASSTTGTTAFF. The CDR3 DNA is TGTGCCAGCAGCACCACCGGGACTACGGCTTTCTTT.

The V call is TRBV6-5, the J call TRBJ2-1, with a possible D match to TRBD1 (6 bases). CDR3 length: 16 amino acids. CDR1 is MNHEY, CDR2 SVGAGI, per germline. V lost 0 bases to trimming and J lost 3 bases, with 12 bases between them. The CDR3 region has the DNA TGTGCCAGCAGTTACTCGGTCCCACAGGGCTACAATGAGCAGTTCTTC. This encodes CASSYSVPQGYNEQFF.

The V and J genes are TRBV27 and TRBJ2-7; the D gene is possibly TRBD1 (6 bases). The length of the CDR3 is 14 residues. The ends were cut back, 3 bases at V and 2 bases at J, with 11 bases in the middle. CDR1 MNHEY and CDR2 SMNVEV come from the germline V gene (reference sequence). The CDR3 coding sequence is TGTGCCAGCAGTTTCACCGGGACACCCTACGAGCAGTACTTC. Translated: CASSFTGTPYEQYF.

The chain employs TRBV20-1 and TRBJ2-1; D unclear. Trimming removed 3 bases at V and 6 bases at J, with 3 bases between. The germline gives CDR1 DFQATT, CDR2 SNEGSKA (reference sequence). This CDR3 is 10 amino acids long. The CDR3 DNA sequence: TGCAGTGCTAGCTCCAATGAGCAGTTCTTC. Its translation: CSASSNEQFF.

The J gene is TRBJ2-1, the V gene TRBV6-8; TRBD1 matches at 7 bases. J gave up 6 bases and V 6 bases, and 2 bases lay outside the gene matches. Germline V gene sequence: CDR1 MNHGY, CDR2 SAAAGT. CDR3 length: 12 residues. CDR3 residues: CASSRDSNEQFF. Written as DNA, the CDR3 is TGTGCCAGCAGCCGGGACAGCAATGAGCAGTTCTTC.

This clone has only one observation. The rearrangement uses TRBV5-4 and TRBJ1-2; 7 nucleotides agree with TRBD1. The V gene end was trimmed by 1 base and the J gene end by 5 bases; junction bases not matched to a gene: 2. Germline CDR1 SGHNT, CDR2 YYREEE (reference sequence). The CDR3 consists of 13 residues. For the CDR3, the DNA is TGTGCCAGCAGCTTGACGACAGGGTATGGCTACACCTTC. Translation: CASSLTTGYGYTF.

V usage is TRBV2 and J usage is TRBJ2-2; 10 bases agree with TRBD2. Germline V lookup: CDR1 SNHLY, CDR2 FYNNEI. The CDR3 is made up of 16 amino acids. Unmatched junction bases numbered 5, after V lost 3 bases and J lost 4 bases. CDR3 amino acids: CASSDPGLASTGELFF. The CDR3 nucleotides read TGTGCCAGCAGTGATCCGGGACTAGCGAGCACCGGGGAGCTGTTTTTT.

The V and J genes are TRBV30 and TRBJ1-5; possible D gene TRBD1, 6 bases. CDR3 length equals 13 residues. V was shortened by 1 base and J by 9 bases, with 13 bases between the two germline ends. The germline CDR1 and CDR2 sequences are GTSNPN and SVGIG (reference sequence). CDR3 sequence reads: CAWSGQGLWPQHF. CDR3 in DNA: TGTGCCTGGAGTGGGCAGGGGCTATGGCCCCAGCATTTT.

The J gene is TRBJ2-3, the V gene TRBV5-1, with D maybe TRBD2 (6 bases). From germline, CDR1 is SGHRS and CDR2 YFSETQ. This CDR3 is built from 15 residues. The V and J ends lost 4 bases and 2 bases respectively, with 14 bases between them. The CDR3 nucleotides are TGCGCCAGCAGCATTAGCGGAGCGAACACAGATACGCAGTATTTT. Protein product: CASSISGANTDTQYF.

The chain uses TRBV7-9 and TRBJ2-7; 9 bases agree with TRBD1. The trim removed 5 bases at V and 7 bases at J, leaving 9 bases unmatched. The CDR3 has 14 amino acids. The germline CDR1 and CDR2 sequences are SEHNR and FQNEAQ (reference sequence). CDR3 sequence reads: CASSPRTGAREQYF. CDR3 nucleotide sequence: TGTGCCAGCAGCCCCAGGACAGGGGCGAGGGAGCAGTACTTC.

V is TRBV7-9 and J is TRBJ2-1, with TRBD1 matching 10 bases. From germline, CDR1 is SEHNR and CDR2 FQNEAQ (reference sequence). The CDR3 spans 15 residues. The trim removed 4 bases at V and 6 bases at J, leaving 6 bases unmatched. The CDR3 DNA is TGTGCCAGCAGCTGGGACAGGGGAACGGGCAATGAGCAGTTCTTC. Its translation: CASSWDRGTGNEQFF.

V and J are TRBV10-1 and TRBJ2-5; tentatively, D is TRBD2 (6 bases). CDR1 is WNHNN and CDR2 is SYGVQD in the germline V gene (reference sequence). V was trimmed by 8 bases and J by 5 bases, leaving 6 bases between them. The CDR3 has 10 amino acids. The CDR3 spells CASGGETQYF. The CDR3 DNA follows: TGCGCCAGCGGGGGGGAGACCCAGTACTTC.

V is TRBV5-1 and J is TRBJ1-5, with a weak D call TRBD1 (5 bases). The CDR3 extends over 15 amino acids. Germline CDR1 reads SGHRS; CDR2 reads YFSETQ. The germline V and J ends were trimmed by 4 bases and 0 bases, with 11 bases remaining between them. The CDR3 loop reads CASSPGGGSNQPQHF. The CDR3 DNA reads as TGCGCCAGCAGCCCCGGGGGGGGTAGCAATCAGCCCCAGCATTTT.

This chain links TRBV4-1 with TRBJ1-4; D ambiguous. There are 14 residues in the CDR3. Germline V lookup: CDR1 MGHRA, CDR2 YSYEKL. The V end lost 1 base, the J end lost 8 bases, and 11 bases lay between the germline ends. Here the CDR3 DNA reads TGCGCCAGCAGCCAAGGGCTAAAGAGGGAAAAACTGTTTTTT. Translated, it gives CASSQGLKREKLFF.

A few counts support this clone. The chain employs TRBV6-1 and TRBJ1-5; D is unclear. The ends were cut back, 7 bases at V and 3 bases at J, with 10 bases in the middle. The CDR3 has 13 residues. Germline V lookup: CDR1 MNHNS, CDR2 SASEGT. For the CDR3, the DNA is TGTGCCAGCAACGAGAGGGCCAATCAGCCCCAGCATTTT. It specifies CASNERANQPQHF.

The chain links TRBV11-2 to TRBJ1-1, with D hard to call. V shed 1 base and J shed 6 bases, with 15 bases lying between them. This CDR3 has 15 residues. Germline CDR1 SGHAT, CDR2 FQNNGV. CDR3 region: CASSLVTGMAPEAFF. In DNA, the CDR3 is TGTGCCAGCAGCTTAGTCACGGGAATGGCCCCTGAAGCTTTCTTT.